A selection of T cell receptor beta chains follows, all from one sample in a study of human T cells and chemical hapten exposure. TCRdb fed the RACE reads into MiXCR, producing one record per CDR3 protein. The profile shows about 110,000 distinct CDR3 sequences, approximately 11% of them singletons. Sequenced here: whole blood, sampled in connection with sensitization to the hapten diphenylcyclopropenone (DPC). The source of these receptors is a woman between 40 and 55 years old with alopecia areata. Some clones in this sample may be carry-over from other donors' samples. CDR3s include the opening cysteine and the closing phenylalanine or tryptophan. A D gene is named only where the DNA matches it firmly. Only some rows state a clone size, as once, few, many or a class for expanded clones.

-,-,TRBV20-1,TRBJ1-5,TGCAGCTCCTCCGGGAGCCGCAATCAGCCCCAGCATTTT,CSSSGSRNQPQHF
-,-,TRBV19,TRBJ2-2,TGTGCCAGTAGTAAACCGAGCGGTACGAACACCGGGGAGCTGTTTTTT,CASSKPSGTNTGELFF
-,many,TRBV28,TRBJ2-7,TGTGCCAGCAGTTTAGGAGGACCCAGGTACGAGCAGTACTTC,CASSLGGPRYEQYF
TRBD1,-,TRBV5-5,TRBJ1-1,TGTGCCAGCAGCACGGGACAGGGGACTTTCTTT,CASSTGQGTFF
TRBD2,many,TRBV5-6,TRBJ2-7,TGTGCCAGCAGCTTGGTGCTGGGCGGGAGGCCATCCTACGAGCAGTACTTC,CASSLVLGGRPSYEQYF
-,many,TRBV4-3,TRBJ1-4,TGCGCCAGCGGGGGGACCGCGATAGGGGAAAAACTGTTTTTT,CASGGTAIGEKLFF
TRBD1,many,TRBV19,TRBJ2-1,TGTGCCAGTAGTTGGGGGACAGGGGTCGACGAGCAGTTCTTC,CASSWGTGVDEQFF
-,-,TRBV28,TRBJ1-3,TGTGCCAGCAGTTTTCGTGGAAACACCATATATTTT,CASSFRGNTIYF
-,many,TRBV29-1,TRBJ1-1,TGCAGCGTCCGAGGCGGGGTAGCGGACACTGAAGCTTTCTTT,CSVRGGVADTEAFF
-,many,TRBV28,TRBJ2-1,TGTGCCAGCAGTTCGGTGGCCGGGCCTTTTAATAATGAGCAGTTCTTC,CASSSVAGPFNNEQFF
-,-,TRBV5-6,TRBJ1-5,TGTGCCAGCAGCCTGGAGGGGGACGGGAGAACAGATACGCAGCATTTT,CASSLEGDGRTDTQHF
-,-,TRBV28,TRBJ2-1,TGTGCCAGCAGCCGGGTCGAGGGGGGAGGGATAGATGAGCAGTTCTTC,CASSRVEGGGIDEQFF
-,many,TRBV14,TRBJ2-6,TGTGCCAGCAGCAGTGACCGGCTTCCAACCGGGGCCAACGTCCTGACTTTC,CASSSDRLPTGANVLTF
TRBD1,few,TRBV9,TRBJ1-1,TGTGCCAGCAGCGCCCAGGGGGCCAGGGACACTGAAGCTTTCTTT,CASSAQGARDTEAFF
-,many,TRBV9,TRBJ1-4,TGTGCCAGCAGCCCAGAGGGGGGCAATGAAAAACTGTTTTTT,CASSPEGGNEKLFF
-,-,TRBV7-2,TRBJ2-5,TGTGCCAGCAGCCGAGGGGGGGCAGGAGAGACCCAGTACTTC,CASSRGGAGETQYF
TRBD1,many,TRBV6-1,TRBJ2-1,TGTGCCAGCAGCCATACACTAGGGACAGGGGCTGGGAATGAGCAGTTCTTC,CASSHTLGTGAGNEQFF
TRBD2,-,TRBV29-1,TRBJ2-1,TGCAGCGTGACTAGCGGTAATGAGCAGTTCTTC,CSVTSGNEQFF
TRBD2,many,TRBV6-5,TRBJ2-7,TGTGCCAGCAGTGGGGCTAGCGGGGGGTCCTACGAGCAGTACTTC,CASSGASGGSYEQYF
TRBD2,-,TRBV4-3,TRBJ2-1,TGCGCCAGCAGCCAGAGCGGGGGGAACTCCTACAATGAGCAGTTCTTC,CASSQSGGNSYNEQFF
-,few,TRBV28,TRBJ1-5,TGTGCCAGCAGTTTATCGACAGGCCGCAATCAGCCCCAGCATTTT,CASSLSTGRNQPQHF
-,few,TRBV5-6,TRBJ1-1,TGTGCCAGCAGCTCCCGGACCAGTTCGAACACTGAAGCTTTCTTT,CASSSRTSSNTEAFF
-,few,TRBV11-2,TRBJ2-3,TGTGCCAGCAGCTTAGGGACCGGGGTTGGGACAGATACGCAGTATTTT,CASSLGTGVGTDTQYF
-,-,TRBV5-1,TRBJ2-5,TGCGCCAGCGGAAACACGTACCAAGAGACCCAGTACTTC,CASGNTYQETQYF
-,-,TRBV30,TRBJ2-5,TGTGCCTTGGCCCAGGGAGAGACCCAGTACTTC,CALAQGETQYF
-,many,TRBV7-3,TRBJ2-7,TGTGCCAGCAGCTTAAATCCAGCGGGCAACGAGCAGTACTTC,CASSLNPAGNEQYF
-,-,TRBV29-1,TRBJ2-1,TGCAGCGTTCTGCAGGCCCTACCCAATGAGCAGTTCTTC,CSVLQALPNEQFF
-,few,TRBV12-5,TRBJ2-5,TGTGCTTCGGGGAGGAAAGAGACCCAGTACTTC,CASGRKETQYF
TRBD1,-,TRBV5-5,TRBJ2-1,TGTGCCAGCACCTCCCGAATGGCACCAGGACAGGGAGACAATGAGCAGTTCTTC,CASTSRMAPGQGDNEQFF
-,-,TRBV14,TRBJ1-6,TGTGCCAGCAGCCAAGGAGGGGCTAATTCACCCCTCCACTTT,CASSQGGANSPLHF
-,many,TRBV6-5,TRBJ1-5,TGTGCCAGCAGGCACCGGGGCCAACCTTATAGCAATCAGCCCCAGCATTTT,CASRHRGQPYSNQPQHF
-,few,TRBV29-1,TRBJ2-5,TGCAGCGTTGAAGTTCTAGGGTCCCAGAAGGAGACCCAGTACTTC,CSVEVLGSQKETQYF
TRBD2,many,TRBV20-1,TRBJ2-3,TGCAGTGCTAGCCATGCTAGGCGGGAGGGCACAGATACGCAGTATTTT,CSASHARREGTDTQYF
TRBD2,many,TRBV12-3/TRBV12-4,TRBJ2-5,TGTGCCAGCAGTTTGATGAGACTCGCCCGGGGAGGGGCCCAGTACTTC,CASSLMRLARGGAQYF